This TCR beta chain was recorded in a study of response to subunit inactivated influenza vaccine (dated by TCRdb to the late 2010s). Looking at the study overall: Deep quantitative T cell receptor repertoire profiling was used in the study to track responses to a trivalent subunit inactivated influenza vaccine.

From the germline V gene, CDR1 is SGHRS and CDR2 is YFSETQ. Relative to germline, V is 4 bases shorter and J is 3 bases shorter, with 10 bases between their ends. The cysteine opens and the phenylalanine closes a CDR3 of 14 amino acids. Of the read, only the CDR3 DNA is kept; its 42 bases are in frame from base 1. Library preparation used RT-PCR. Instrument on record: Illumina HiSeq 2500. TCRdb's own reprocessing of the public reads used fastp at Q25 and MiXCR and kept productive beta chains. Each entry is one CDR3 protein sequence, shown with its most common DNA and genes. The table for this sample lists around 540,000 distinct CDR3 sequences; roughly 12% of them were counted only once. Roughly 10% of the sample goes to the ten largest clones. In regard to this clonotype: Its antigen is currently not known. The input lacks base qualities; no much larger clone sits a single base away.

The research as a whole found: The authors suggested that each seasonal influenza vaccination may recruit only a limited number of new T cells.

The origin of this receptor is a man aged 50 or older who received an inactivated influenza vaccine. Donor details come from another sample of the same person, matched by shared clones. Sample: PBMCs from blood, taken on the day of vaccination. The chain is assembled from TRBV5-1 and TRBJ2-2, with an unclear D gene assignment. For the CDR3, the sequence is CASSMNTDTGELFF. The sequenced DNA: TGCGCCAGCAGCATGAACACGGACACCGGGGAGCTGTTTTTT.